This T cell receptor (beta chain) was identified during a study of T cell clonotyping in hematopoietic cell transplantation (dated by TCRdb to the early 2020s). With respect to the entire study: In the study, over a hundred blood samples were gathered from roughly 40 consecutive transplant recipients and their related donors. Patient recruitment ran from September 2015 to early 2017, and follow-up continued until late 2020 or death. Summary of the overall study and its limitations: A decrease in recipient TCR diversity was observed after transplant, and a progressive increase in pathologically expanded clonotypes was seen from day 30 to day 180. The sample size was limited, and because cells were not sorted, the contributions of CD4 and CD8 repertoires could not be separated. Recipient repertoires showed only a small fraction of overlap with donor repertoires, and over 97% appeared de novo at the given depth. Broader TCR repertoire diversity after transplant was predicted by Inverse Simpson Index values from donors and from recipients before transplant.

As regards this clone: Its cognate antigen has yet to be identified. No base qualities exist here, and no much larger clone lies one base off it.

The germline V gene (reference sequence) supplies CDR1 LNHDA and CDR2 SQIVND. From the cysteine through the phenylalanine, the CDR3 covers 13 amino acids. CDR3 DNA only is kept here, 39 bases in frame from base 1. V and J are truncated by 9 bases and 5 bases respectively, leaving an intervening sequence of 16 bases. The immunoSEQ assay, a bias-controlled multiplex PCR with V- and J-specific primers, was used to amplify TCR beta CDR3 regions from genomic DNA. In a second PCR step, a proprietary barcode and Illumina adapter sequences were attached to the CDR3 amplicons. An Illumina MiSeq instrument was used to sequence the CDR3 libraries. The source study handled its data this way. Export and quality control were performed with immunoSEQ Analyzer 3.0, and downstream analyses were performed with R Bioconductor and Immunarch. Only productive rearrangements within the normalized downsampled data set were used in the calculation of repertoire metrics. In the normalized cohort, a clonotype counted as pathologically expanded if the clonotype was larger than 5 templates. The Inverse Simpson Index served as the measure of repertoire diversity. To capture all clonotypes, the CMV-specificity analyses were run on the non-normalized data set. In its TCRdb copy, this immuneACCESS table keeps in-frame sequences only and misses some clones. Where compared with another copy, unresolved V genes explain less than half of these, and the others have no known cause. D and trimming come from the DNA, and the V and J calls and clone size come from that table. The sample yields roughly 9,300 clones; 51% were counted once. Jointly, the top ten make up approximately 12% of the sample.

The time point label here, explained by the study, means: 100 days after allo-HCT. Recipient blood was collected about 28 days before transplant and at days 30, 100 and 180 after transplant. Nuclei Lysis Solution was used to extract genomic DNA from fresh or cryopreserved unfractionated peripheral blood mononuclear cells. The sequence was obtained from a female patient between 50 and 59 years old who had an allogeneic stem cell transplant from an unrelated donor, so the T cells may come from the graft donor. Some clones in this sample may be carry-over from other donors' samples. The sample consisted of peripheral blood mononuclear cells, taken 100 days after allogeneic stem cell transplant. The receptor chain draws on TRBV19 and TRBJ1-2, with a tentative D gene TRBD1 over 5 matching bases. The CDR3 protein is CASTLSGGYGYTF. In nucleotides, the sequence is TGTGCCAGCACCCTCAGTGGGGGGTATGGCTACACCTTC.